Below, 3 T cell receptor beta chains from the same sample are listed, as sequenced in a study of shared clonotypes between healthy human individuals. Profiled with immunoSEQ multiplex PCR; TCRdb holds only in-frame clones, not every one. The sample shows more than 1,200,000 clones, 98% of them seen only once. Sequencing was done on a sample of naive CD4+ T cells sorted from blood. The subset here: CD45RA+ positively selected. The receptors were gathered from a man between 25 and 39 years old in good health.

The rearrangement links TRBV19 to TRBJ2-1; TRBD1 is a possible D gene (6 bases). Germline V lookup: CDR1 LNHDA, CDR2 SQIVND (reference sequence). This CDR3 has 16 amino acids. Trimming stripped 5 bases from V and 3 bases from J, with 17 bases between. The CDR3 loop is CASSWAGQGLYNEQFF. The CDR3 nucleotides read TGTGCCAGTAGTTGGGCGGGTCAGGGGCTCTACAATGAGCAGTTCTTC.

V is TRBV5-1 and J is TRBJ2-6; D not resolved. The germline V gene encodes CDR1 SGHRS and CDR2 YFSETQ. Trimming stripped 4 bases from V and 0 bases from J, with 8 bases between. The CDR3 contains 15 residues. CDR3 protein: CASSLKSSGANVLTF. In DNA, the CDR3 is TGCGCCAGCAGCCTGAAGAGCTCTGGGGCCAACGTCCTGACTTTC.

The chain uses TRBV7-6 and TRBJ1-2, with 7 bases matching TRBD1. CDR1 and CDR2 from the germline V gene are SGHVS and FNYEAQ. Trimming at V came to 5 bases and at J to 4 bases, leaving 7 bases not matched to a gene. CDR3 length equals 14 residues. Here the CDR3 reads CASSLRQGSYGYTF. The DNA of the CDR3 is TGTGCCAGCAGCCTGAGACAGGGAAGCTATGGCTACACCTTC.